This passage covers 26 T cell receptor beta chains from one sample sequenced in a study of CD8 T cells in Susac syndrome. Random hexamers were used to reverse transcribe an amount of about 0.45 to 1 ug RNA. TCRdb used MiXCR to reprocess the immunoSEQ multiplex PCR reads, holding one entry per CDR3 protein. Altogether under 200,000 distinct CDR3 sequences are present, approximately 95% being singletons, with the ten largest covering roughly 0.16%. The sequenced sample was CD8+ T cells from PBMCs. The receptors shown here come from a human donor with multiple sclerosis.

V usage is TRBV20-1 and J usage is TRBJ2-1; no clear D gene. CDR3 length equals 11 residues. V lost 5 bases to trimming and J lost 6 bases, with 8 bases between them. Germline V lookup: CDR1 DFQATT, CDR2 SNEGSKA (reference sequence). The CDR3 here is CSALSVNEQFF. The CDR3 DNA sequence: TGCAGTGCTCTTAGTGTCAATGAGCAGTTCTTC.

The CDR3 sequence is CASSHIRVGEGYTF. The CDR3 nucleotides are TGTGCCAGCAGTCACATCAGGGTAGGGGAGGGCTACACCTTC. This chain uses TRBV27 with TRBJ1-2, with D maybe TRBD1 (5 bases). The CDR3 is 14 amino acids. V was clipped by 5 bases and J by 8 bases, with 18 bases between them. CDR1 MNHEY and CDR2 SMNVEV come from the germline V gene (reference sequence).

This clonotype appeared a single time. V is TRBV28 and J is TRBJ1-5; the D is unclear. The CDR3 has 16 residues. CDR1 and CDR2 (germline): MDHEN, SYDVKM. Trimming removed 6 bases from V and 0 bases from J, with 15 bases in between. The CDR3 protein is CASSSLWSDSNQPQHF. The CDR3 nucleotides read TGTGCCAGCAGCTCTCTCTGGTCGGATAGCAATCAGCCCCAGCATTTT.

The chain joins TRBV9 to TRBJ1-2; D gene uncertain. Looked up from germline, CDR1 is SGDLS and CDR2 is YYNGEE. V lost 6 bases, J lost 4 bases, and 10 bases lay in between. The CDR3 has 12 amino acids. The CDR3 sequence is CASNRPPYGYTF. The CDR3 DNA sequence: TGTGCCAGCAATCGTCCACCCTATGGCTACACCTTC.

This chain connects TRBV28 to TRBJ2-5; 9 bases agree with TRBD1. Trimming removed 7 bases from V and 5 bases from J; junction bases left unmatched: 11. Germline values: CDR1 MDHEN, CDR2 SYDVKM. CDR3 size: 15 residues. The CDR3 DNA is TGTGCCAGCACAAGGACAGGGGTTGCGGATGAGACCCAGTACTTC. It translates to CASTRTGVADETQYF.

The chain carries TRBV25-1 and TRBJ2-1, with 9 nucleotides matching TRBD2. Germline V CDR1 and CDR2: MGHDK, SYGVNS. V was clipped by 3 bases and J by 4 bases; unmatched bases: 19. This CDR3 has 20 amino acids. This CDR3 is CASSDGPARPGLASYNEQFF. The CDR3 bases are TGTGCCAGCAGTGATGGCCCGGCGCGGCCGGGACTAGCATCTTACAATGAGCAGTTCTTC.

V gene TRBV27 combines with J gene TRBJ1-2; 7 bases map to TRBD1. V dropped 5 bases and J dropped 3; count of bases not matched to a gene: 9. From germline, CDR1 is MNHEY and CDR2 SMNVEV (reference sequence). The CDR3 has 15 residues. The CDR3 region is CASSPSGGGYYGYTF. Written as DNA, the CDR3 is TGTGCCAGCAGTCCATCGGGAGGGGGCTACTATGGCTACACCTTC.

The CDR3 spells CASADYLSDTQYF. The CDR3 DNA is TGCGCCAGCGCTGACTACCTCTCAGATACGCAGTATTTT. The V call is TRBV5-1, the J call TRBJ2-3, with D possibly TRBD2 on 5 matching bases. The V and J ends lost 7 bases and 4 bases respectively, with 13 bases between them. Germline V CDR1 and CDR2: SGHRS, YFSETQ. The length of the CDR3 is 13 residues.

The chain couples TRBV6-5 to TRBJ2-7; D is perhaps TRBD2 (5 bases). The V and J ends lost 1 base and 6 bases respectively, with 16 bases between them. The germline CDR1 and CDR2 sequences are MNHEY and SVGAGI. This CDR3 is built from 15 residues. The CDR3 region has the DNA TGTGCCAGCAGTTACTGGCCCCCGGGGTTAGGCGAGCAGTACTTC. It translates to CASSYWPPGLGEQYF.

The chain recombines TRBV29-1 with TRBJ2-7, with 7 nucleotides matching TRBD1. With 8 bases clipped from V and 2 bases from J, the junction kept 9 bases outside the gene matches. Germline CDR1 reads SQVTM; CDR2 reads ANQGSEA. This CDR3 has 13 amino acids. CDR3 amino acids: CSLQTGSTYEQYF. The CDR3 DNA reads TGCAGCCTCCAGACAGGGTCTACCTACGAGCAGTACTTC.

This chain uses TRBV27 with TRBJ1-6; D unclear. V was cut by 3 bases and J by 3 bases, with 6 bases left in between. The CDR3 extends over 14 amino acids. Germline CDR1 is MNHEY and CDR2 is SMNVEV (reference sequence). CDR3 DNA sequence: TGTGCCAGCAGTTTCGGGAACTATAATTCACCCCTCCACTTT. As protein: CASSFGNYNSPLHF.

The chain employs TRBV9 and TRBJ2-1; D remains unclear. There are 12 residues in the CDR3. CDR1 and CDR2 (germline): SGDLS, YYNGEE. V gave up 8 bases and J gave up 0 bases, with 6 bases separating them. The CDR3 region has the DNA TGTGCCAGTACAAGCTCCTACAATGAGCAGTTCTTC. Its protein product is CASTSSYNEQFF.

This sequence joins TRBV20-1 and TRBJ2-5; 9 bases agree with TRBD2. V gave up 3 bases and J gave up 5 bases; unmatched junction bases: 19. Germline CDR1 reads DFQATT; CDR2 reads SNEGSKA (reference sequence). The CDR3 has 18 amino acids. Here the CDR3 reads CSARVQEFLGLAGETQYF. As DNA, the CDR3 is TGCAGTGCTAGGGTTCAAGAATTCCTGGGACTAGCAGGGGAGACCCAGTACTTC.

The rearrangement links TRBV10-3 to TRBJ2-1; 9 bases agree with TRBD1. V gave up 8 bases and J gave up 1 base; unmatched junction bases: 6. The CDR3 spans 15 residues. The germline gives CDR1 ENHRY, CDR2 SYGVKD. The CDR3 spells CAILPGTGSYNEQFF. CDR3 in DNA: TGTGCCATCCTCCCCGGGACAGGGTCCTACAATGAGCAGTTCTTC.

The CDR3 nucleotides are TGCAGTGCTAGAGATGGAGCGGGAGCCACCTACGAGCAGTACTTC. It is translated as CSARDGAGATYEQYF. V and J are TRBV20-1 and TRBJ2-7; the match to TRBD2 covers 8 bases. The CDR3 runs 15 residues. J was trimmed by 2 bases and V by 0 bases; bases with no gene match: 6. The V gene's germline CDR1 is DFQATT and CDR2 SNEGSKA (reference sequence).

V is TRBV19 and J is TRBJ2-7, with TRBD2 identical over 8 bases. In germline, CDR1 is LNHDA, CDR2 SQIVND (reference sequence). This CDR3 has 14 residues. After removal of 5 bases from V and 2 bases from J, the junction contained 5 bases not matched to a gene. The CDR3 DNA reads TGTGCCAGTAGTCCCACTAGCGGAGCCTACGAGCAGTACTTC. Amino acids: CASSPTSGAYEQYF. The full variable domain, with the rest looked up from reference TRBV19 and TRBJ2-7, is DGGITQSPKYLFRKEGQNVTLSCEQNLNHDAMYWYRQDPGQGLRLIYYSQIVNDFQKGDIAEGYSVSREKKESFPLTVTSAQKNPTAFYLCASSPTSGAYEQYFGPGTRLTVT.

This chain uses TRBV11-2 with TRBJ2-1; 7 nucleotides align to TRBD1. CDR1 SGHAT and CDR2 FQNNGV come from the germline V gene. The V segment lost 4 bases and the J segment 1 base; nucleotides outside the gene matches: 4. This CDR3 spans 15 amino acids. For the CDR3, the DNA is TGTGCCAGCAGCTCAGGGGGTGAGTCCTACAATGAGCAGTTCTTC. Translating gives CASSSGGESYNEQFF.

The rearrangement uses TRBV7-8 and TRBJ2-5; a possible D gene is TRBD2 (7 bases). The CDR3 sequence is 16 residues long. The germline CDR1 and CDR2 sequences are SGHVS and FQNEAQ. Trimming took 5 bases from V and 5 from J, leaving 21 bases between them. The CDR3 nucleotides read TGTGCCAGCAGCAAACCTAGCGGACAGATCTCGGAGACCCAGTACTTC. It specifies CASSKPSGQISETQYF.

The J gene is TRBJ2-7, the V gene TRBV28; TRBD1 matches at 8 bases. J lost 4 bases, V lost 5 bases, and 13 bases had no gene match. The length of the CDR3 is 16 residues. Germline V gene data show CDR1 as MDHEN and CDR2 as SYDVKM. The CDR3 DNA is TGTGCCAGCAGTCCCTTCCAGGGGGCCGCCTCTTACGAGCAGTACTTC. It encodes CASSPFQGAASYEQYF.

J is TRBJ2-7 and V is TRBV4-1; D is undetermined. The CDR3 runs to 14 residues. The germline gives CDR1 MGHRA, CDR2 YSYEKL. Trimming took 1 base from V and 1 from J, leaving 8 bases between them. CDR3 amino acids: CASSQGEVSYEQYF. The CDR3 DNA reads as TGCGCCAGCAGCCAAGGCGAAGTTTCCTACGAGCAGTACTTC.

V gene TRBV4-1 combines with J gene TRBJ2-1; 11 nucleotides align to TRBD2. The CDR3 is made up of 17 amino acids. Looked up from germline, CDR1 is MGHRA and CDR2 is YSYEKL. With 0 bases clipped from V and 1 base from J, the junction kept 2 bases outside the gene matches. The CDR3 loop reads CASSQDTSGGSYNEQFF. The CDR3 nucleotides read TGCGCCAGCAGCCAAGATACTAGCGGGGGTTCCTACAATGAGCAGTTCTTC.

The CDR3 coding sequence is TGTGCCAGCAGCTTCTCCGACACGGACGGCTACGAGCAGTACTTC. It encodes CASSFSDTDGYEQYF. The rearrangement uses TRBV13 and TRBJ2-7; D is undetermined. This CDR3 spans 15 amino acids. CDR1 and CDR2 (germline): PRHDT, FYEKMQ (reference sequence). Trimming pared 3 bases from V and 3 bases from J, leaving 15 bases between.

V gene TRBV6-6 combines with J gene TRBJ1-5; D uncertain. Trimming cost V 2 bases and J 4 bases, with 3 bases left between them. The CDR3 loop spans 12 amino acids. Germline CDR1 reads MNHNY; CDR2 reads SVGAGI (reference sequence). The CDR3 DNA reads TGTGCCAGCAGTTACGGGAATCAGCCCCAGCATTTT. Protein: CASSYGNQPQHF.

The chain carries TRBV12-3 or TRBV12-4 and TRBJ2-7; D remains unclear. The CDR3 sequence is 12 residues long. Trimming removed 5 bases at V and 2 bases at J, with 7 bases between. The CDR3 region is CASSPDTYEQYF. DNA of the CDR3: TGTGCCAGCAGTCCCGACACCTACGAGCAGTACTTC.

This sequence joins TRBV15 and TRBJ2-1, with 8 bases that match TRBD2. This CDR3 has 15 residues. In germline, CDR1 is LNHNV, CDR2 YYDKDF (reference sequence). V shed 6 bases, J shed 6 bases, and the junction held 10 bases outside the gene matches. The DNA of the CDR3 is TGTGCCACCAGTCCGACCAGCGGGGGCTCCAATGAGCAGTTCTTC. It translates to CATSPTSGGSNEQFF.

The chain couples TRBV11-2 to TRBJ2-1; unclear D gene. Per the germline V gene, CDR1 is SGHAT and CDR2 is FQNNGV. V gave up 9 bases and J gave up 4 bases, with 10 bases separating them. The CDR3 has 12 residues. The CDR3 region is CASADLYNEQFF. CDR3 bases: TGTGCCAGTGCAGACCTTTACAATGAGCAGTTCTTC. The whole variable domain, remainder taken from reference TRBV11-2 and TRBJ2-1, is EAGVAQSPRYKIIEKRQSVAFWCNPISGHATLYWYQQILGQGPKLLIQFQNNGVVDDSQLPKDRFSAERLKGVDSTLKIQPAKLEDSAVYLCASADLYNEQFFGPGTRLTVL.